The 12 T cell receptor beta chains reported below all come from one sample, sequenced in a study of OX40 agonist ivuxolimab in advanced cancers. Clones were sequenced by immunoSEQ multiplex PCR, and TCRdb holds only the in-frame ones, with some missing. The data show over 50,000 clones, with around 88% seen just once and around 1.4% held by the top ten. Sequenced here: CD4+ or CD8+ T cells sorted from blood, sampled in a trial of the OX40 agonist ivuxolimab. Source of these receptors: an adult with an advanced solid tumor such as melanoma, head and neck, liver or kidney cancer.

This chain uses TRBV7-3 with TRBJ2-5; TRBD2 aligns across 12 bases. This CDR3 has 15 amino acids. J gave up 5 bases and V 7 bases, and 8 bases lay outside the gene matches. Per germline, CDR1 SGHTA and CDR2 FQGTGA. The CDR3 sequence is CASMPSGGARETQYF. The CDR3 bases are TGTGCCAGCATGCCTAGCGGGGGGGCTAGGGAGACCCAGTACTTC.

This sequence joins TRBV10-3 and TRBJ2-3; TRBD2 might be the D (7 bases). Germline CDR1 reads ENHRY; CDR2 reads SYGVKD. The CDR3 runs to 18 residues. The V end lost 4 bases, the J end lost 1 base, and 21 bases lay between the germline ends. The CDR3, as DNA: TGTGCCATCAGTGGGGGAGGGAGGGGGGACCGTCGCACAGATACGCAGTATTTT. Translated, it gives CAISGGGRGDRRTDTQYF.

This clone has a single count. The chain has TRBV10-3 and TRBJ2-5; D perhaps matches TRBD2 (5 bases). Germline loops: CDR1 ENHRY, CDR2 SYGVKD. Trimming took 10 bases from V and 3 from J, leaving 9 bases between them. The CDR3 spans 11 residues. CDR3 sequence reads: CASEGEETQYF. CDR3 nucleotide sequence: TGTGCCAGCGAGGGTGAAGAGACCCAGTACTTC.

The rearrangement uses TRBV11-2 and TRBJ2-3; D is perhaps TRBD2 (5 bases). Germline lookup yields CDR1 SGHAT and CDR2 FQNNGV. The CDR3 loop spans 14 amino acids. Trimming shortened V by 1 base and J by 5 bases, and 10 bases separated the two germline ends. In DNA, the CDR3 is TGTGCCAGCAGCTTAGTCGGACGGGAAGATACGCAGTATTTT. Translated, it gives CASSLVGREDTQYF. The full variable domain, rest sourced from reference TRBV11-2 and TRBJ2-3, is EAGVAQSPRYKIIEKRQSVAFWCNPISGHATLYWYQQILGQGPKLLIQFQNNGVVDDSQLPKDRFSAERLKGVDSTLKIQPAKLEDSAVYLCASSLVGREDTQYFGPGTRLTVL.

This chain connects TRBV28 to TRBJ2-7; D gene unclear. Trimming took 5 bases from V and 0 from J, leaving 14 bases between them. The CDR3 is 15 amino acids. Looked up from germline, CDR1 is MDHEN and CDR2 is SYDVKM. CDR3 residues: CASSTTASASYEQYF. The CDR3 DNA sequence: TGTGCCAGCAGTACTACAGCGTCTGCCTCCTACGAGCAGTACTTC. Drawing the rest from reference TRBV28 and TRBJ2-7, the complete variable domain is DVKVTQSSRYLVKRTGEKVFLECVQDMDHENMFWYRQDPGLGLRLIYFSYDVKMKEKGDIPEGYSVSREKKERFSLILESASTNQTSMYLCASSTTASASYEQYFGPGTRLTVT.

The rearrangement links TRBV7-8 to TRBJ1-2, with unresolved D. CDR3 length: 11 residues. Trimming pared 2 bases from V and 5 bases from J, leaving 3 bases between. Germline CDR1 reads SGHVS; CDR2 reads FQNEAQ. The CDR3 loop is CASSLIYGYTF. CDR3 coding DNA: TGTGCCAGCAGCTTAATATATGGCTACACCTTC.

The chain combines TRBV27 with TRBJ1-4; TRBD1 aligns across 7 bases. V lost 5 bases, J lost 0 bases, and 12 bases stayed unmatched. This CDR3 is built from 18 residues. The V gene's germline CDR1 is MNHEY and CDR2 SMNVEV (reference sequence). The chain's CDR3 is CASSIHRGGMATNEKLFF. The CDR3 DNA follows: TGTGCCAGCAGTATCCACAGGGGAGGGATGGCAACTAATGAAAAACTGTTTTTT.

The chain recombines TRBV5-1 with TRBJ1-1; possibly TRBD1 for D (5 bases). This CDR3 is 13 amino acids long. Germline V gene data show CDR1 as SGHRS and CDR2 as YFSETQ. V gave up 7 bases and J gave up 1 base, with 11 bases separating them. CDR3 protein: CASGGTANTEAFF. CDR3 DNA sequence: TGCGCCAGCGGGGGGACGGCGAACACTGAAGCTTTCTTT.

V and J are TRBV30 and TRBJ1-1; TRBD1 matches 7 bases. Germline-derived CDR1 and CDR2 are GTSNPN and SVGIG (reference sequence). There are 11 residues in the CDR3. Germline trimming cut 2 bases from V and 6 bases from J; bases unmatched to any gene: 0. Here the CDR3 reads CAWSQGAEAFF. The CDR3 DNA follows: TGTGCCTGGAGTCAGGGGGCTGAAGCTTTCTTT.

The rearrangement links TRBV7-3 to TRBJ2-3, with 7 bases aligning to TRBD2. Per germline, CDR1 SGHTA and CDR2 FQGTGA. The CDR3 consists of 16 residues. V trimming: 5 bases; J trimming: 4 bases; junction bases outside the gene matches: 12. The CDR3 coding sequence is TGTGCCAGCAGCCTGGGGGGAGCGGGGACGGCAGATACGCAGTATTTT. This codes for CASSLGGAGTADTQYF.

The chain uses TRBV10-3 and TRBJ1-4; D remains ambiguous. V was trimmed by 5 bases and J by 8 bases, leaving 6 bases between them. In germline, CDR1 is ENHRY, CDR2 SYGVKD. CDR3 length: 11 residues. The CDR3 DNA sequence: TGTGCCATCAGTATGGGGGAAAAACTGTTTTTT. It yields the protein CAISMGEKLFF.

This sequence joins TRBV9 and TRBJ1-2; D is possibly TRBD1 (5 bases). Germline CDR1 SGDLS, CDR2 YYNGEE. Trimming left V 4 bases short and J 2 bases short, with 18 bases between. The CDR3 has 16 residues. CDR3 coding DNA: TGTGCCAGCAGCTCACGGGGGGACGGAGGGAACTATGGCTACACCTTC. This encodes CASSSRGDGGNYGYTF.